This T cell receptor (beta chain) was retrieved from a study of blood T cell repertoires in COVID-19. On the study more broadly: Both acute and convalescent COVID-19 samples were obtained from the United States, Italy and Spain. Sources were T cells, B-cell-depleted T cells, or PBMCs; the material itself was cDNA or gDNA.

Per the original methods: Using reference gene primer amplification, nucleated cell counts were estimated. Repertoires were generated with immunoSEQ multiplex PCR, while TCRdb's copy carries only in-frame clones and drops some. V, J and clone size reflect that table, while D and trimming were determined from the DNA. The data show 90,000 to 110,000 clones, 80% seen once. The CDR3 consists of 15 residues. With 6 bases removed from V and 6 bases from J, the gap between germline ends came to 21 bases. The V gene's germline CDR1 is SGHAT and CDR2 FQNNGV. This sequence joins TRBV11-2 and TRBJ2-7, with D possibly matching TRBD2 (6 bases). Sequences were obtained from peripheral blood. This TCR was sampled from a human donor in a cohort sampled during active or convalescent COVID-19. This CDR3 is CASSPSHGLASEQYF. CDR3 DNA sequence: TGTGCCAGCAGTCCCTCGCACGGGCTAGCGAGCGAGCAGTACTTC.